A selection of T cell receptor beta chains follows, all from one sample in a study of regulatory T cells in long-lasting Graves disease. TCRdb fed the multiplex PCR reads into MiXCR, producing one record per CDR3 protein. The data hold fewer than 550,000 distinct CDR3 sequences, with 20% to 25% observed a single time. The source material was peripheral blood mononuclear cells (PBMCs), sampled when the disease was refractory, from a patient treated with antithyroid drugs. These receptors all come from a female donor with Graves disease. The CDR3 runs from the conserved cysteine through the conserved F or W. Each record gives: V gene, J gene, CDR3 protein.

v_call: TRBV11-3
j_call: TRBJ1-1
cdr3_aa: CASSLGPPGQGPTEAFF

v_call: TRBV7-9
j_call: TRBJ1-2
cdr3_aa: CASSFDGANYGYTF

v_call: TRBV3-1
j_call: TRBJ1-6
cdr3_aa: CASSQTGYGNSPLHF

v_call: TRBV2
j_call: TRBJ1-1
cdr3_aa: CASSEQGRLGTEAFF

v_call: TRBV4-1
j_call: TRBJ1-5
cdr3_aa: CASSTGASYSNQPQHF

v_call: TRBV19
j_call: TRBJ1-1
cdr3_aa: CASSPQGTGNWKNTEAFF

v_call: TRBV4-2
j_call: TRBJ1-5
cdr3_aa: CASSQNLRESYQPQHF

v_call: TRBV30
j_call: TRBJ1-1
cdr3_aa: CAWSGGGMNTEAFF

v_call: TRBV14
j_call: TRBJ1-4
cdr3_aa: CASSQDPGANGQKLFF

v_call: TRBV29-1
j_call: TRBJ2-5
cdr3_aa: CSVGGLSGRETQYF

v_call: TRBV3-1
j_call: TRBJ2-7
cdr3_aa: CASSPRLSYEQYF

v_call: TRBV4-3
j_call: TRBJ2-7
cdr3_aa: CASSQLVNGLAGSYEQYF

v_call: TRBV7-8
j_call: TRBJ2-1
cdr3_aa: CASSLVPGGRLGEQFF

v_call: TRBV12-3/TRBV12-4
j_call: TRBJ1-1
cdr3_aa: CASSLQGAVTEAFF

v_call: TRBV29-1
j_call: TRBJ1-1
cdr3_aa: CSVHGGSNTEAFF

v_call: TRBV28
j_call: TRBJ2-7
cdr3_aa: CASSVTGVGYEQYF

v_call: TRBV7-2
j_call: TRBJ2-7
cdr3_aa: CASSFLAGGPGEQYF

v_call: TRBV27
j_call: TRBJ1-4
cdr3_aa: CASSWGPGNEKLFF

v_call: TRBV28
j_call: TRBJ1-2
cdr3_aa: CASSLGHNYGYTF

v_call: TRBV6-1
j_call: TRBJ1-2
cdr3_aa: CASSDSRGASYGYTF

v_call: TRBV20-1
j_call: TRBJ2-7
cdr3_aa: CSARKPSSSYEQYF

v_call: TRBV12-3/TRBV12-4
j_call: TRBJ2-3
cdr3_aa: CATSAPTDTQYF